This TCR beta chain was observed in a study of control samples from healthy donors and cancer patients. Using immunoSEQ multiplex PCR, the repertoire was profiled, and TCRdb retains in-frame clones only, with some absent. This table holds fewer than 250,000 clones, approximately 90% found once. Looked up from germline, CDR1 is SEHNR and CDR2 is FQNEAQ (reference sequence). The CDR3 length is 17 residues. J lost 0 bases, V lost 5 bases, and 5 bases had no gene match. The TCR comes from a man aged 25-40 years in good health. J is TRBJ1-6 and V is TRBV7-9; TRBD1 agrees at 9 bases. The sequenced sample consisted of blood. For the CDR3, the DNA is TGTGCCAGCAGCATAGGGACAGGGAGCTCCTATAATTCACCCCTCCACTTT. Translated, it gives CASSIGTGSSYNSPLHF.